The following is a TCR beta chain sequence with its context. The method was immunoSEQ multiplex PCR; TCRdb's version includes in-frame clones alone and lacks a portion of them. Here the sample spans roughly 280,000 clones, less than 90% being singletons. The sample comes from a study of blood T cell repertoires in COVID-19. Study-level background: Donors in the United States, Italy and Spain gave samples during acute or convalescent COVID-19. The cDNA or gDNA used as material had been derived from T cells, B-cell-depleted T cells, or PBMCs.

The length of the CDR3 is 15 residues. Germline CDR1 and CDR2: SGHRS and YFSETQ. The ends were cut back, 0 bases at V and 2 bases at J, with 10 bases in the middle. This clonotype was sampled from a man aged 60 to 75 with acute or convalescent COVID-19. Source material: peripheral blood. The chain combines TRBV5-1 with TRBJ2-3, with D possibly TRBD1 on 5 matching bases. The CDR3 nucleotides read TGCGCCAGCAGCTTGGGGGGCGTAATCACAGATACGCAGTATTTT. This codes for CASSLGGVITDTQYF.